This T cell receptor (beta chain) was retrieved from a study of vaccination and CD4 T cells after COVID-19. In the study overall: Blood was drawn a median 72 days post second dose, range 14 to 241. Study-level results: Convalescent patient numbers were relatively low, with no early post-infection timepoints.

Details on this clonotype: Its antigen remains unidentified.

The CDR3 is made up of 15 amino acids. Germline lookup yields CDR1 SNHLY and CDR2 FYNNEI. V lost 6 bases to trimming and J lost 0 bases, with 14 bases between them. This sample's treatment: approximately nine-day PBMC culture with coronavirus spike peptide pools or control peptides (ViraFEST assay). Using peptide pools, antigen-specific T cells were expanded in ViraFEST before TCRs were sequenced. With the Oncomine TCR Beta short-read assay, DNA from cultured CD4+ T cells was sequenced. A single record per CDR3 protein comes from TCRdb applying MiXCR to the PCR reads. The sample has around 7,100 distinct CDR3 sequences, roughly two thirds seen once.

Sequences were obtained from CD4+ T cells from blood, cultured in vitro. The chain joins TRBV2 to TRBJ1-1; D uncertain. The sequence was collected from a human donor who had recovered from COVID-19. CDR3 in amino acids: CASRDSTDLNTEAFF. Written as DNA, the CDR3 is TGTGCCAGCAGAGACTCGACGGACTTGAACACTGAAGCTTTCTTT.